This T cell receptor beta chain was sequenced during a study of cytomegalovirus exposure and HLA in healthy donors. Study-level findings and limits: An assumption of roughly uniform sequencing depth across donors underlay the presence/absence analyses. TCR beta V- and J-gene trimming, according to a later analysis, was linked to a missense DCLRE1C variant. The authors enumerated 164 TCR beta chains as linked to cytomegalovirus. HLA-A and HLA-B allele assignments for most subjects were reportedly predicted accurately using TCR beta sequences.

This clone showed up just once. Its specificity is not known. The same CDR3 is also encoded by other DNA sequences in this sample. The PCR made use of 60 Vbeta and 13 Jbeta primers. Clones were sequenced by immunoSEQ multiplex PCR, and TCRdb holds only the in-frame ones, with some missing. The top ten hold roughly 0.22% of the sample, which has around 220,000 clones, around 80% seen once. Germline assignment: CDR1 SGHNT and CDR2 YYREEE (reference sequence). The V end lost 3 bases, the J end lost 0 bases, and 4 bases lay between the germline ends. This CDR3 region has 12 residues. This chain connects TRBV5-4 to TRBJ2-7; D remains unclear. The TCR originated in a girl aged 2 to 9 in good health and CMV-seronegative. Sequenced input: PBMCs. The CDR3 DNA reads TGTGCCAGCAGCTCGAGCTCCTACGAGCAGTACTTC. Translating gives CASSSSSYEQYF.